The sequence of this TCR beta chain was determined in a study of cytomegalovirus exposure and HLA in healthy donors. This clone was counted a few times. Its antigen is not known. Overall study findings and caveats: Productive rates of about 87% or about 30% were seen for most TCR beta V segments in an earlier analysis.

V was cut by 2 bases and J by 8 bases, with 26 bases left in between. CDR1 is SGHRS, CDR2 YFSETQ, per germline. This CDR3 contains 18 residues. Use of 60 Vbeta and 13 Jbeta primers characterized the PCR. As handled by the study authors: An analysis performed later counted 60 million to 90 million unique TCR beta chains (approximately 10 million of them shared). Only in-frame clones appear in the TCRdb table, and some are missing; sequencing was by immunoSEQ multiplex PCR. V, J and clone size reflect that table, while D and trimming were determined from the DNA. The data hold some 160,000 clones, with roughly 77% observed a single time.

V is TRBV5-1 and J is TRBJ2-4; maybe TRBD1 (6 bases). Sequenced material: PBMCs. The receptor comes from a man between 45 and 60 years old in good health and CMV-seropositive. The CDR3 nucleotides read TGCGCCAGCAGCTTTCGGGCCCGGGACACCTATTCCGAGGACATTCAGTACTTC. Amino acid sequence: CASSFRARDTYSEDIQYF.